The rows below give T cell receptor beta chains drawn from one sample of a study of CD8+ T cells in alopecia areata. Libraries were prepared by immunoSEQ multiplex PCR; TCRdb keeps only in-frame clonotypes and omits some of them. Among roughly 250,000 clones listed, 65% to 70% were seen once. The source was CD4+ T cells sorted from blood, collected at week 0. Receptors originate from a human donor with alopecia areata. CDR3s include the opening cysteine and the closing phenylalanine or tryptophan. The D gene is left open where the match is weak. Expanded clones are given a class, and other clones once, few, many or no size at all.

J gene	clone size	D gene	V gene	CDR3 DNA	CDR3 protein
TRBJ2-7	.	.	TRBV2	TGTGCCAGCAGTCAGGGCACCTACGAGCAGTACTTC	CASSQGTYEQYF
TRBJ2-5	.	TRBD1	TRBV2	TGTGCCAGCAGTTCACCCCCTGGCAGGGGGCAAGAGACCCAGTACTTC	CASSSPPGRGQETQYF
TRBJ2-5	.	TRBD1	TRBV27	TGTGCCAGCAGCCCGATAGGGGCAGGGGGTAGGGAGACCCAGTACTTC	CASSPIGAGGRETQYF
TRBJ2-5	.	TRBD1	TRBV5-1	TGCGCCAGCAGCTTGCAGGGGGTTGGGGAGACCCAGTACTTC	CASSLQGVGETQYF
TRBJ2-7	few	.	TRBV2	TGTGCCAGCACTAAAGACAGTCATGAGCAGTACTTC	CASTKDSHEQYF
TRBJ2-7	.	TRBD2	TRBV5-1	TGCGCCAGCAGCTCCCGGACTAGGTACGAGCAGTACTTC	CASSSRTRYEQYF
TRBJ1-5	.	.	TRBV30	TGTGCCTGGAGGAGGTCGAGCAATCAGCCCCAGCATTTT	CAWRRSSNQPQHF
TRBJ2-3	.	.	TRBV5-1	TGCGCCAGCAGCTTGGACAGGCCTAGCACAGATACGCAGTATTTT	CASSLDRPSTDTQYF
TRBJ2-5	once	TRBD1	TRBV30	TGTGCCTGGAGATCGACAGGGGTCTCCGGGGCGACCCAGTACTTC	CAWRSTGVSGATQYF
TRBJ1-1	once	TRBD1	TRBV30	TGTGCCTGGAGTAGGGGACAGCTGAACACTGAAGCTTTCTTT	CAWSRGQLNTEAFF
TRBJ1-5	.	.	TRBV30	TGTGCCTGGGCCGGGGGGAGAGATCAGCCCCAGCATTTT	CAWAGGRDQPQHF
TRBJ1-5	.	.	TRBV30	TGTGCCTGGACCCCGGGGGGACGGCAGCCCCAGCATTTT	CAWTPGGRQPQHF
TRBJ2-1	.	.	TRBV6-6	TGTGCCAGCAGTTACCGTGTGAGGGAGATCTACAATGAGCAGTTCTTC	CASSYRVREIYNEQFF
TRBJ2-2	.	.	TRBV5-4	TGTGCCAGCAGCTTGAAGTTGGGGAGCACCGGGGAGCTGTTTTTT	CASSLKLGSTGELFF